This T cell receptor beta chain was observed in a study of OX40 agonist ivuxolimab in advanced cancers. Across the study: Patients with prior anti-PD-1, anti-PD-L1 or anti-CTLA-4 therapy were eligible; roughly 41% had some. In three patients, partial responses were observed, one with hepatocellular carcinoma and two with cutaneous melanoma. The study, taken as a whole, reports: With doses of 0.1 to 3.0 mg/kg, CD4+ and CD8+ blood T cells had undergone clonal expansion by week 6. CD8+ T cells were the subset that, on average, had more expanded clones than CD4+.

Profiling relied on immunoSEQ multiplex PCR, and the TCRdb table lists in-frame clones only, not all of them. This table has roughly 70,000 clones, around 80% appearing once. In regard to this clone: What it binds is unknown.

V lost 5 bases, J lost 2 bases, and 9 bases lay in between. The CDR3 is 13 residues long. CDR1 is SNHLY, CDR2 FYNNEI, per germline. Sequenced material: CD4+ or CD8+ T cells sorted from blood, taken in a trial of the OX40 agonist ivuxolimab. The sequence was obtained from an adult with an advanced solid tumor such as melanoma, head and neck, liver or kidney cancer. This chain uses TRBV2 with TRBJ1-1; D gene uncertain. For the CDR3, the DNA is TGTGCCAGCAGTACCGACTTTAACACTGAAGCTTTCTTT. This gives the protein CASSTDFNTEAFF.